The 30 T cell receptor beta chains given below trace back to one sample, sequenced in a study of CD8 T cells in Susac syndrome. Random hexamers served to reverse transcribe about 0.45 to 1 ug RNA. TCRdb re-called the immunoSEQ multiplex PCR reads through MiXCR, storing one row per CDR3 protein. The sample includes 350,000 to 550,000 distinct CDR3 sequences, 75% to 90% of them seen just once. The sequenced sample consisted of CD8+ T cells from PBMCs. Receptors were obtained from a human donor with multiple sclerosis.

CDR3 sequence (DNA): TGTGCCAGTAGTATAGTTGGGGTCTACAATGAGCAGTTCTTC. Translation: CASSIVGVYNEQFF. This chain connects TRBV19 to TRBJ2-1; D is undetermined. V was clipped by 1 base and J by 3 bases, with 7 bases between them. The length of the CDR3 is 14 residues. Germline CDR1 and CDR2: LNHDA and SQIVND (reference sequence).

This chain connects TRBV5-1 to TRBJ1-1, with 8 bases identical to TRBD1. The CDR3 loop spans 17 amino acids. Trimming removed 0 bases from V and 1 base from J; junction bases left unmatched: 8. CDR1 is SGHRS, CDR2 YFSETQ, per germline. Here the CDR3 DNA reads TGCGCCAGCAGCTTGGTGGCAGGGGGCGAGGCGAACACTGAAGCTTTCTTT. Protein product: CASSLVAGGEANTEAFF.

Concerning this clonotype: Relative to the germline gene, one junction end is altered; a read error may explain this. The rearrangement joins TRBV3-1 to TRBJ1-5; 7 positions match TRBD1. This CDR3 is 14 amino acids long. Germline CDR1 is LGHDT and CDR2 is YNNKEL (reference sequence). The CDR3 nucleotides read TGTGCCAGCAGCCAAGAGACAGGGAATCAGCCCCGGCATTTT. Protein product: CASSQETGNQPRHF.

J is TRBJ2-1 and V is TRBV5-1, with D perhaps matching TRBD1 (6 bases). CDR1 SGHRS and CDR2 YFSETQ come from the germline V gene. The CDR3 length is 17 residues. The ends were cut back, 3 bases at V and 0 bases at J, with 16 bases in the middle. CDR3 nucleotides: TGCGCCAGCAGCTCCAGGGGCAGGACTCGCTCCTACAATGAGCAGTTCTTC. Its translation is CASSSRGRTRSYNEQFF.

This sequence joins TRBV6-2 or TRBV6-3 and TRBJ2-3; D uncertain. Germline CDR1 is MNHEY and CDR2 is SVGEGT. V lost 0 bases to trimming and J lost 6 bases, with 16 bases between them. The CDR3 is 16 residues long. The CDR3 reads CASSYSAAWGMDTQYF. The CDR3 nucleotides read TGTGCCAGCAGTTACTCCGCGGCTTGGGGAATGGATACGCAGTATTTT.

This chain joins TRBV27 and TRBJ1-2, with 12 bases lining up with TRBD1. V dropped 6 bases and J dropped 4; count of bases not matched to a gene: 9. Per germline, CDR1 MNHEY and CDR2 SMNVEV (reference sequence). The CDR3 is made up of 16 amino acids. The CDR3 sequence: CASRGTGGAFIYGYTF. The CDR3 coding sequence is TGTGCCAGCAGGGGGACAGGGGGCGCTTTTATCTATGGCTACACCTTC.

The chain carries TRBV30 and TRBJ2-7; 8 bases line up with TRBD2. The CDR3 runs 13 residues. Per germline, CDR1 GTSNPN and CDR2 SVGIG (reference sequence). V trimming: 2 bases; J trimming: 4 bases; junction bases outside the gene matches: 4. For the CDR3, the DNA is TGTGCCTGGAGTAGCGGGGGCATTTACGAGCAGTACTTC. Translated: CAWSSGGIYEQYF.

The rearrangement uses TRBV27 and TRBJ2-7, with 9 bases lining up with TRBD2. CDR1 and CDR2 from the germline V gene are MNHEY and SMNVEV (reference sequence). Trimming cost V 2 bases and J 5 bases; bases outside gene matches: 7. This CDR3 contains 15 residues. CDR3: CASSLISGSIDEQYF. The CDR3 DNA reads TGTGCCAGCAGTTTAATTAGCGGGAGCATCGACGAGCAGTACTTC.

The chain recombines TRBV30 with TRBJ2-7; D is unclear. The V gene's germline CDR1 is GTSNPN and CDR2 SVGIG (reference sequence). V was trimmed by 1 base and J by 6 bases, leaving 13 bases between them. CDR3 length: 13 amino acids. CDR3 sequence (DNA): TGTGCCTGGAGTGACACGGGTATACTCGAGCAGTACTTC. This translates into CAWSDTGILEQYF.

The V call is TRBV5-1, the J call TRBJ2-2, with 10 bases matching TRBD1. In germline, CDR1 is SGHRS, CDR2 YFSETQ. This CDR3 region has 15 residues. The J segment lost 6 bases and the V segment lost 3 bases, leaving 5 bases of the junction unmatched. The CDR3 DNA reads TGCGCCAGCAGCTGGGGGACAGGGGTGTCCGGGGAGCTGTTTTTT. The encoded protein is CASSWGTGVSGELFF. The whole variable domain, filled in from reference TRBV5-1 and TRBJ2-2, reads KAGVTQTPRYLIKTRGQQVTLSCSPISGHRSVSWYQQTPGQGLQFLFEYFSETQRNKGNFPGRFSGRQFSNSRSEMNVSTLELGDSALYLCASSWGTGVSGELFFGEGSRLTVL.

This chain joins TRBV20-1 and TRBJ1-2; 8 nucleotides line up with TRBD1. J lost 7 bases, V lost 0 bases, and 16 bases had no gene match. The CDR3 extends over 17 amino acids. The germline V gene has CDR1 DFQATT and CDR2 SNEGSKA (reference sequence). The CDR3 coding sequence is TGCAGTGCTAGAGAAGCTAGTGGACAGGGCCCATTAAGTGGCTACACCTTC. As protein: CSAREASGQGPLSGYTF.

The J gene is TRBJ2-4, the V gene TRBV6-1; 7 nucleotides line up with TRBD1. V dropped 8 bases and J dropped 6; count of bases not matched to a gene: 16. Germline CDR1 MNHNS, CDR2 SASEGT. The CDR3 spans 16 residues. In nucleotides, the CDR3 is TGTGCCAGCGCCCAGGTGCCGACAGGGCCCGGAAACATTCAGTACTTC. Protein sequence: CASAQVPTGPGNIQYF.

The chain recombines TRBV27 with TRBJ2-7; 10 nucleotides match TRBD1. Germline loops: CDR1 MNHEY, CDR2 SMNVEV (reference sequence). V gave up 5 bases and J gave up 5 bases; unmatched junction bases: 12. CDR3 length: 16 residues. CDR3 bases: TGTGCCAGCAGTCCAATCGCGACAGGGGGCTTTAACGAGCAGTACTTC. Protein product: CASSPIATGGFNEQYF.

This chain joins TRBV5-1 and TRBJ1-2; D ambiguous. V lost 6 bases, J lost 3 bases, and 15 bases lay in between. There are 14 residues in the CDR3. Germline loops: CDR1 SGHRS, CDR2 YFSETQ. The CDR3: CASKGQGLDYGYTF. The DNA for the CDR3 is TGCGCCAGCAAGGGTCAAGGCCTTGACTATGGCTACACCTTC.

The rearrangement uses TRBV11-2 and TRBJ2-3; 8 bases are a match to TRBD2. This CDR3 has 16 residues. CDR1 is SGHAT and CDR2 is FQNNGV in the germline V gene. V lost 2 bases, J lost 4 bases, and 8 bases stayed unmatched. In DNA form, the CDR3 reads TGTGCCAGCAGCTTATTCCGGGGGGGCCTGTCAGATACGCAGTATTTT. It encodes CASSLFRGGLSDTQYF.

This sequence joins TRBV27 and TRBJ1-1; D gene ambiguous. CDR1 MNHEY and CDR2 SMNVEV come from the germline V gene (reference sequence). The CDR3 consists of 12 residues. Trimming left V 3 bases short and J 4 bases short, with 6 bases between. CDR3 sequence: CASSFYSTEAFF. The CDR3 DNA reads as TGTGCCAGCAGTTTTTATAGCACTGAAGCTTTCTTT.

The CDR3 loop is CSVGVAGQGAHEQYF. In nucleotides, the CDR3 is TGCAGCGTTGGAGTTGCAGGACAGGGAGCCCACGAGCAGTACTTC. The chain has TRBV29-1 and TRBJ2-7, with 8 bases that match TRBD1. The trim removed 4 bases at V and 5 bases at J, leaving 13 bases unmatched. From germline, CDR1 is SQVTM and CDR2 ANQGSEA. This CDR3 has 15 residues.

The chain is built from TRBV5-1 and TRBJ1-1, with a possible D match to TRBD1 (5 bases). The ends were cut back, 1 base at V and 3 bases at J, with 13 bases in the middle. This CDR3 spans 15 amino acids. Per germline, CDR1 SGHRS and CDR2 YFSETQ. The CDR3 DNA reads TGCGCCAGCAGCTTGTCTCAGGGCCTGCACACTGAAGCTTTCTTT. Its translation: CASSLSQGLHTEAFF.

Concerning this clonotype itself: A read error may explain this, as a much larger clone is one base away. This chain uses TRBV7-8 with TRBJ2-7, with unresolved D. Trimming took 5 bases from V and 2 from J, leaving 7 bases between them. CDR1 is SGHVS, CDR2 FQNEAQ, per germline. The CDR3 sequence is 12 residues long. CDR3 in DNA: TGTGCCAGCAGCCCCGAGACCTACGAGCAGTACTTC. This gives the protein CASSPETYEQYF.

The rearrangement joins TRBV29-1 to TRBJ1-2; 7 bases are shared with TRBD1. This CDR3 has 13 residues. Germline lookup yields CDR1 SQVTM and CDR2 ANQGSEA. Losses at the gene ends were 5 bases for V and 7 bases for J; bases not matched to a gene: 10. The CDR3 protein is CSVLSTGTFGYTF. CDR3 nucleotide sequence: TGCAGCGTTCTTTCGACAGGGACGTTTGGCTACACCTTC. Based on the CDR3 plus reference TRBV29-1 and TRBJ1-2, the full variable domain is SAVISQKPSRDICQRGTSLTIQCQVDSQVTMMFWYRQQPGQSLTLIATANQGSEATYESGFVIDKFPISRPNLTFSTLTVSNMSPEDSSIYLCSVLSTGTFGYTFGSGTRLTVV.

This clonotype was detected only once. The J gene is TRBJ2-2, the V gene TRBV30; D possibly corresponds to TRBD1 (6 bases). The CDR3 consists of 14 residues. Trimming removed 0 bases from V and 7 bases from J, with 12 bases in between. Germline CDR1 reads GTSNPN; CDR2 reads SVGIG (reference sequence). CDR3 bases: TGTGCCTGGAGTGTAGAGGCAGGGGACGGGGAGCTGTTTTTT. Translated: CAWSVEAGDGELFF. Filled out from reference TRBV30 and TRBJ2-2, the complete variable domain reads SQTIHQWPATLVQPVGSPLSLECTVEGTSNPNLYWYRQAAGRGLQLLFYSVGIGQISSEVPQNLSASRPQDRQFILSSKKLLLSDSGFYLCAWSVEAGDGELFFGEGSRLTVL.

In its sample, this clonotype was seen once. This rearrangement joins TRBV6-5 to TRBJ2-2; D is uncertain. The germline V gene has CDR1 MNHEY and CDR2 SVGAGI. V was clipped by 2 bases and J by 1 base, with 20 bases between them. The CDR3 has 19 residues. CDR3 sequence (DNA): TGTGCCAGCAGTTACCCTTACTTAAAGCCAAATCAGAACACCGGGGAGCTGTTTTTT. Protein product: CASSYPYLKPNQNTGELFF.

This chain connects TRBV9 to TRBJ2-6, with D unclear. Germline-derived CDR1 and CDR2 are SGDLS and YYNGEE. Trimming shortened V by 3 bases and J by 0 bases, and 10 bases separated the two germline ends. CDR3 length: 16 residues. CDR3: CASSGWLSSGANVLTF. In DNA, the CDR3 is TGTGCCAGCAGCGGGTGGTTAAGCTCTGGGGCCAACGTCCTGACTTTC.

In DNA form, the CDR3 reads TGTGCCATCAGAACAGGGGGCGTAGGTGAAGCTTTCTTT. Protein product: CAIRTGGVGEAFF. V and J are TRBV10-3 and TRBJ1-1; 9 nucleotides match TRBD1. Germline V gives CDR1 ENHRY, CDR2 SYGVKD. V was clipped by 6 bases and J by 7 bases; unmatched bases: 6. The CDR3 sequence is 13 residues long.

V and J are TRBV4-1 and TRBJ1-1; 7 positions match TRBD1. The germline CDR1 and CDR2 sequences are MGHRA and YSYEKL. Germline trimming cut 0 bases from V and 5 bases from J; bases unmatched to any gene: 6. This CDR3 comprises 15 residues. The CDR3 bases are TGCGCCAGCAGCCAAGAAGAGACAGGGTGGACTGAAGCTTTCTTT. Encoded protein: CASSQEETGWTEAFF.

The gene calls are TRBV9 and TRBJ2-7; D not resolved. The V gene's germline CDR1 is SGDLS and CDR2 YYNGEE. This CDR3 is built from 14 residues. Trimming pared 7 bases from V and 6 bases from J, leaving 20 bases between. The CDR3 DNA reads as TGTGCCAGCTCAGCAAGTGACGTTCTGTCCGAGCAGTACTTC. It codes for CASSASDVLSEQYF.

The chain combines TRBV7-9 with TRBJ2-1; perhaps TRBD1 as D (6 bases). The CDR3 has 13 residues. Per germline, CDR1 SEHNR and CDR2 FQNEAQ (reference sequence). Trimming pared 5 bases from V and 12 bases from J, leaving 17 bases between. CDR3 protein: CASSEDWTVGQFF. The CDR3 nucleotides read TGTGCCAGCAGCGAGGACTGGACAGTTGGGCAGTTCTTC.

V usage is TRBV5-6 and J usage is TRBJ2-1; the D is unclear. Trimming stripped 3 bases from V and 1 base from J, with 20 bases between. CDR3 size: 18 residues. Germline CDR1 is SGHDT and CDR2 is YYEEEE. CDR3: CASSSRLPVVESYNEQFF. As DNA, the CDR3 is TGTGCCAGCAGCTCCCGACTCCCTGTGGTGGAGTCCTACAATGAGCAGTTCTTC.

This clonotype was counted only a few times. CDR3: CASSTYRAQQFF. The CDR3 DNA follows: TGTGCCAGCAGCACCTACAGGGCACAGCAGTTCTTC. This chain connects TRBV12-3 or TRBV12-4 to TRBJ2-1; a possible D gene is TRBD1 (6 bases). The V gene lost 6 bases and the J gene lost 11 bases, with 14 bases spanning the gap. There are 12 residues in the CDR3.

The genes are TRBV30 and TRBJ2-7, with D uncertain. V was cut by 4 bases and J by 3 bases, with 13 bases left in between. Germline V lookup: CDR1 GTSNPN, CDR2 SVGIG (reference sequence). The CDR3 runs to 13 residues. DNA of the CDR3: TGTGCCTGGATAACCGGGCCGAACTACGAGCAGTACTTC. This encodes CAWITGPNYEQYF.